This T cell receptor (beta chain) came from a study of blood T cell repertoires in COVID-19. Across the whole study: Acute-phase and convalescent COVID-19 samples originated in the United States, Italy and Spain. T cells, B-cell-depleted T cells, or PBMCs provided the cDNA or gDNA that served as material.

In the original analysis: Reference gene primer amplification in the assay estimated nucleated cell counts. Method: immunoSEQ multiplex PCR; TCRdb's copy keeps in-frame clones and lacks some. Clone size and V and J calls were adopted from that table, with D and trimming inferred from the DNA. The table includes a few hundred thousand clones, approximately 82% detected once. The CDR3 runs to 13 residues. V dropped 3 bases and J dropped 5 bases, with 11 bases sitting between them. CDR1 is SGHRS and CDR2 is YFSETQ in the germline V gene. The sequenced material came from peripheral blood. This receptor was identified in a man aged 55 to 70 who had recovered from COVID-19. The rearrangement joins TRBV5-1 to TRBJ2-5; a weak D match, TRBD2 (5 bases). The CDR3 spells CASSSAGMETQYF. CDR3 nucleotides: TGCGCCAGCAGCTCCGCCGGGATGGAGACCCAGTACTTC.